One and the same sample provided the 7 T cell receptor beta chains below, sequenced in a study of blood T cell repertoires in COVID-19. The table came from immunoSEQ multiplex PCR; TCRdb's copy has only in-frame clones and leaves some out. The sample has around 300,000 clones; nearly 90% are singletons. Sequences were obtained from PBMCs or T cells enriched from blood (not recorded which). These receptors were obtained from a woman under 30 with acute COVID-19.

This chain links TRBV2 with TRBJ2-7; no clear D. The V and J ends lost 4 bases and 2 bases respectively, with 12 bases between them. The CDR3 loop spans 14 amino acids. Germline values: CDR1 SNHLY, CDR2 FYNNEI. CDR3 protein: CASSVAGLTYEQYF. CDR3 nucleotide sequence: TGTGCCAGCAGTGTCGCAGGTCTCACCTACGAGCAGTACTTC.

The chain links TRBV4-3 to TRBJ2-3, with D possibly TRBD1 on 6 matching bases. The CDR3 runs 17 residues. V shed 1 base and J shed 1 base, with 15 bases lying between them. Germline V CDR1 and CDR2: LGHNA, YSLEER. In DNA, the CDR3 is TGCGCCAGCAGCCAAGCTCTCGGACAGCCGGGCACAGATACGCAGTATTTT. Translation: CASSQALGQPGTDTQYF.

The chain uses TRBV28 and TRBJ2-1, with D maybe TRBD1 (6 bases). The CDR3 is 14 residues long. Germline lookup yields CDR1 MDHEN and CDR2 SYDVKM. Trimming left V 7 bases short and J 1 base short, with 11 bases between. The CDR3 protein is CASTHRVSYNEQFF. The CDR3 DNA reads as TGTGCCAGCACCCACAGGGTGTCCTACAATGAGCAGTTCTTC.

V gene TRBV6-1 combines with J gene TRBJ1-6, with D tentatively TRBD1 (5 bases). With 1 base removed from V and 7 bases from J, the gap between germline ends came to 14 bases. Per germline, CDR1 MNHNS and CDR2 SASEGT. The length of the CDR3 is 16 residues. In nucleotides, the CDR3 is TGTGCCAGCAGTGAAGTGCGGGGCAGTTTCAATTCACCCCTCCACTTT. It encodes CASSEVRGSFNSPLHF.

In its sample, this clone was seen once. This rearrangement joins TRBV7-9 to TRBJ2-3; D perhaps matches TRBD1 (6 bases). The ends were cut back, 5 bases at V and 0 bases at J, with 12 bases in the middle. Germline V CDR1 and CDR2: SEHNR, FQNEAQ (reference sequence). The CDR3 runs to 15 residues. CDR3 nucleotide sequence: TGTGCCAGCAGCGAGACAGGACGGAGCACAGATACGCAGTATTTT. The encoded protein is CASSETGRSTDTQYF.

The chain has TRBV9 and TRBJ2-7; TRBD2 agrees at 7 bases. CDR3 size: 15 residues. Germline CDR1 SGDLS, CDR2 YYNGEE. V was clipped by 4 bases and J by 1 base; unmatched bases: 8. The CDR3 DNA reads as TGTGCCAGCAGCTGGCTAGCGGTAGTTTCCTACGAGCAGTACTTC. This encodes CASSWLAVVSYEQYF.

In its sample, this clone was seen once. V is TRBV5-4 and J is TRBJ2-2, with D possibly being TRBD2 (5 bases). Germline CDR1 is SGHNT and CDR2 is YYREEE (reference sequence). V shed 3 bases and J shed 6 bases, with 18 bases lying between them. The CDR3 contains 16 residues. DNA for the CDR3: TGTGCCAGCAGCTCTATACCTGGACTGGACGCCGGGGAGCTGTTTTTT. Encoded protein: CASSSIPGLDAGELFF.